Below, one TCR beta chain is given with its context. This specimen comes from a study of blood T cell repertoires in COVID-19. For the study at large: The study drew acute and convalescent COVID-19 samples from the United States, Italy and Spain. T cells, B-cell-depleted T cells, or PBMCs provided the cDNA or gDNA that served as material.

In the authors' workflow: Reference gene primer amplification gave estimated nucleated cell counts. Generated by immunoSEQ multiplex PCR, the TCRdb table keeps only in-frame clones and is missing some. The V and J calls and the clone size are those of that table, but D and trimming were determined from the DNA. The sample lists 200,000 to 300,000 clones, 87% occurring once. V dropped 8 bases and J dropped 8; count of bases not matched to a gene: 13. Per germline, CDR1 LGHDT and CDR2 YNNKEL (reference sequence). The CDR3 spans 15 residues. Sequencing was done on a sample of peripheral blood. The origin of this receptor is a man aged 55 to 70 who had recovered from COVID-19. The V call is TRBV3-1 (or the pseudogene TRBV3-2), the J call TRBJ2-4, with 9 bases fitting TRBD2. As DNA, the CDR3 is TGTGCCAGCGGACACACAGGGACTAGCATTTACATTCAGTACTTC. This translates into CASGHTGTSIYIQYF.